The 10 T cell receptor beta chains below were found in one sample sequenced in a study of T cells after yellow fever vaccination. Each CDR3 protein gets one entry after TCRdb re-called the 5' RACE reads with MiXCR. The data show some 670,000 distinct CDR3 sequences, 9% to 15% seen once. The starting material was PBMCs, obtained on the day of the yellow fever booster vaccination. The receptors shown here come from a man aged 25 to 40 who received the YFV17D yellow fever vaccine.

This clonotype was seen a few times. The chain combines TRBV12-3 or TRBV12-4 with TRBJ2-3, with D possibly matching TRBD1 (6 bases). The CDR3 is made up of 14 amino acids. Trimming cost V 2 bases and J 5 bases, with 11 bases left between them. CDR3 in DNA: TGTGCCAGCAGTTTACAGGGGCGTGAAGATACGCAGTATTTT. Its translation: CASSLQGREDTQYF.

CDR3 sequence: CAISGGADTQYF. The CDR3 coding sequence is TGTGCCATAAGCGGAGGGGCAGATACGCAGTATTTT. This chain links TRBV10-3 with TRBJ2-3; D is possibly TRBD2 (6 bases). The CDR3 sequence is 12 residues long. Germline CDR1 reads ENHRY; CDR2 reads SYGVKD. The V gene lost 9 bases and the J gene lost 4 bases, with 11 bases spanning the gap.

This chain connects TRBV6-2 or TRBV6-3 to TRBJ2-5, with D perhaps given as TRBD1 or TRBD2 (5 bases each). Germline loops: CDR1 MNHEY, CDR2 SVGEGT. The CDR3 extends over 15 amino acids. V was cut by 6 bases and J by 0 bases, with 14 bases left in between. CDR3 amino acids: CASSSGRINQETQYF. The CDR3 nucleotides are TGTGCCAGCAGCTCGGGACGGATTAACCAAGAGACCCAGTACTTC.

In its sample, this clonotype was seen a few times. The chain uses TRBV9 and TRBJ2-1; either TRBD1 or TRBD2 may supply D (5 bases each). Trimming removed 2 bases at V and 4 bases at J, with 16 bases between. The CDR3 consists of 16 residues. The germline gives CDR1 SGDLS, CDR2 YYNGEE. As DNA, the CDR3 is TGTGCCAGCAGCGTTCTCCGGGACGGCACATACAATGAGCAGTTCTTC. This sequence encodes CASSVLRDGTYNEQFF.

This clonotype was picked up a small number of times. The J gene is TRBJ2-1, the V gene TRBV7-2, with a possible D match to TRBD1 (6 bases). This CDR3 is built from 12 residues. Between the trimmed V and J ends, which lost 7 bases and 8 bases, there was a span of 12 bases. CDR1 and CDR2 from the germline V gene are SGHTA and FQGNSA. In nucleotides, the CDR3 is TGTGCCAGCACCCTCCAGGGGTATGAGCAGTTCTTC. Translating it yields CASTLQGYEQFF.

This clonotype has a handful of counts. The rearrangement joins TRBV20-1 to TRBJ2-5; D remains unclear. CDR1 and CDR2 (germline): DFQATT, SNEGSKA (reference sequence). This CDR3 has 13 amino acids. Trimming took off 6 bases at V and 3 bases at J, with 14 bases between the two ends. The CDR3 region is CSAILGPEETQYF. The DNA for the CDR3 is TGCAGTGCCATCCTGGGCCCAGAAGAGACCCAGTACTTC.

There are a few counts of this clonotype. J is TRBJ1-5 and V is TRBV6-8; the match to TRBD1 covers 7 bases. The CDR3 has 13 residues. Trimming cost V 5 bases and J 9 bases; bases outside gene matches: 7. The germline gives CDR1 MNHGY, CDR2 SAAAGT. Here the CDR3 DNA reads TGTGCCAGCAGTAGGACAGGTGGCCGGCCCCAGCATTTT. As protein: CASSRTGGRPQHF.

This clonotype was observed a handful of times. The CDR3 region is CASRSHDTGELFF. The CDR3 DNA reads TGCGCCAGCAGGAGTCATGACACCGGGGAGCTGTTTTTT. This chain connects TRBV5-1 to TRBJ2-2; D is undetermined. Germline V gives CDR1 SGHRS, CDR2 YFSETQ. The V end lost 5 bases, the J end lost 3 bases, and 8 bases lay between the germline ends. The CDR3 is 13 residues long.

This clonotype was counted a few times. The rearrangement joins TRBV27 to TRBJ2-3; D call uncertain. The V gene's germline CDR1 is MNHEY and CDR2 SMNVEV (reference sequence). Trimming cost V 3 bases and J 3 bases, with 13 bases left between them. CDR3 length equals 15 residues. The CDR3 region has the DNA TGTGCCAGCAGTTTTCACCGAGACCCGACAGATACGCAGTATTTT. Translated, it gives CASSFHRDPTDTQYF.

The genes are TRBV6-5 and TRBJ1-2; D possibly corresponds to TRBD1 (6 bases). V was trimmed by 0 bases and J by 4 bases, leaving 9 bases between them. There are 14 residues in the CDR3. From germline, CDR1 is MNHEY and CDR2 SVGAGI. Here the CDR3 reads CASSYSGQTYGYTF. For the CDR3, the DNA is TGTGCCAGCAGTTACTCAGGACAGACCTATGGCTACACCTTC.